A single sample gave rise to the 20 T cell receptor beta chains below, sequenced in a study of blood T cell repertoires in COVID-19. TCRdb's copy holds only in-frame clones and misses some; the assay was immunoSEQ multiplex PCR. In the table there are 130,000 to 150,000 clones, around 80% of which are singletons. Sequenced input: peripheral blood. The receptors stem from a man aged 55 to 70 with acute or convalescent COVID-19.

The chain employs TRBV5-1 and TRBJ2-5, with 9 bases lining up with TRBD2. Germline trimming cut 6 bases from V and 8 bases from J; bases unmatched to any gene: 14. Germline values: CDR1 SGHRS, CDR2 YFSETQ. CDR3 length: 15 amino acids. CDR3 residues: CASTPTPAGGVTQYF. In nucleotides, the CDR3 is TGCGCCAGCACCCCGACTCCAGCGGGAGGTGTAACCCAGTACTTC.

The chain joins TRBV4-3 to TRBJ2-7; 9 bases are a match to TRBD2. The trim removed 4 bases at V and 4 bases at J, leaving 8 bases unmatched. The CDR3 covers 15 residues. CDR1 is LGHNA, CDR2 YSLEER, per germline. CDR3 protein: CASSPIPSGDYEQYF. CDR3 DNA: TGCGCCAGCAGCCCGATCCCTAGCGGGGATTACGAGCAGTACTTC.

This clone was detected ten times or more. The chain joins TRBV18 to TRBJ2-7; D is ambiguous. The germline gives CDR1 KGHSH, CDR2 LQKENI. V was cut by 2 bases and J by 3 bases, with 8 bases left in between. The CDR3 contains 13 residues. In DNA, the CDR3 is TGTGCCAGCTCACCAGGCGGAGTCTACGAGCAGTACTTC. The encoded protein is CASSPGGVYEQYF.

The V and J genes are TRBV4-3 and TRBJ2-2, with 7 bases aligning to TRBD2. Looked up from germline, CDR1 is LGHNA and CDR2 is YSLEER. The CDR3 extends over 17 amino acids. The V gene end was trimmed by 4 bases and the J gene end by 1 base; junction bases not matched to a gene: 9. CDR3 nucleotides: TGCGCCAGCAGCCGGACGCCAGCGGGGATGAACACCGGGGAGCTGTTTTTT. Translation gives CASSRTPAGMNTGELFF.

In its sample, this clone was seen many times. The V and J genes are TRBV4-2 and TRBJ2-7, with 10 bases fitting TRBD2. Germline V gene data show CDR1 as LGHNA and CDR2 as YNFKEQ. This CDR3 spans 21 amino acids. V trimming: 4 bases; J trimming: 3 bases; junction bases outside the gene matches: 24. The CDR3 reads CASSLRGGAASGGVVGYEQYF. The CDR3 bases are TGTGCCAGCAGCCTCAGGGGCGGGGCGGCTAGCGGGGGCGTGGTAGGCTACGAGCAGTACTTC.

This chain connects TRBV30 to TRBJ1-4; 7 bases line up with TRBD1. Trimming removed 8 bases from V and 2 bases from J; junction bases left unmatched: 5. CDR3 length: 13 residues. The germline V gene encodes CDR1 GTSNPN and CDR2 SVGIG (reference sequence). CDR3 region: CATLGQTNEKLFF. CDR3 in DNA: TGTGCCACGTTGGGACAGACTAATGAAAAACTGTTTTTT.

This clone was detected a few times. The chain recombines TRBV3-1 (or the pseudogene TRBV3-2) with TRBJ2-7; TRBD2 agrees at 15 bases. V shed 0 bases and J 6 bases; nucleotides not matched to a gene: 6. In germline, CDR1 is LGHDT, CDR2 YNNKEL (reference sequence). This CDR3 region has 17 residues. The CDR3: CASSQDGGLAGGREQYF. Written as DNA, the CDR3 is TGTGCCAGCAGCCAAGATGGCGGACTAGCGGGAGGGCGCGAGCAGTACTTC.

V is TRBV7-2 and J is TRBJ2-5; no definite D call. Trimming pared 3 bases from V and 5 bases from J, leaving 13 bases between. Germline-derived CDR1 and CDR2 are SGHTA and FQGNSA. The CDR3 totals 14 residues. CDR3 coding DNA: TGTGCCAGCAGCTTCGAGGAAAATTCGGAGACCCAGTACTTC. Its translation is CASSFEENSETQYF.

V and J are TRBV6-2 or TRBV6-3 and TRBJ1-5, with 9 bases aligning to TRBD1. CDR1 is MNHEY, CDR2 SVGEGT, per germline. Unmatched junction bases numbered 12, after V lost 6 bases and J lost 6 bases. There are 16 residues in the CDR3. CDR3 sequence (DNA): TGTGCCAGCAGCCCCCGGCGACAGGGGGGAGGTCAGCCCCAGCATTTT. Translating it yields CASSPRRQGGGQPQHF.

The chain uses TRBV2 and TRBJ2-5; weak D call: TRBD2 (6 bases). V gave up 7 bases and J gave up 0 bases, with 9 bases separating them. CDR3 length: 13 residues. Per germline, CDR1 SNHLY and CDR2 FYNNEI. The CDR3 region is CASTAGYQETQYF. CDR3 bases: TGTGCCAGCACGGCGGGGTACCAAGAGACCCAGTACTTC.

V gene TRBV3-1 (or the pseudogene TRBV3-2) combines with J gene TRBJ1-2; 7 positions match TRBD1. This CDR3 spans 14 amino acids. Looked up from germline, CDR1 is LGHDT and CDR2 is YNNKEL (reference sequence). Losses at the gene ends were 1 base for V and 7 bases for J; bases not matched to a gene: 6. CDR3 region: CASSQGRQGRGYTF. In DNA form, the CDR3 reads TGTGCCAGCAGCCAAGGGAGACAGGGTCGTGGCTACACCTTC.

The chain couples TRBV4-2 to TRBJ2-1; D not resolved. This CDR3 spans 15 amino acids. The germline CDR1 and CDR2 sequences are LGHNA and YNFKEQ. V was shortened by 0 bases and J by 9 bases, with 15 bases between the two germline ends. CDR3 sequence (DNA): TGTGCCAGCAGCCAAGAGTCCTCAGCGAGCCGTGAGCAGTTCTTC. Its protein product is CASSQESSASREQFF.

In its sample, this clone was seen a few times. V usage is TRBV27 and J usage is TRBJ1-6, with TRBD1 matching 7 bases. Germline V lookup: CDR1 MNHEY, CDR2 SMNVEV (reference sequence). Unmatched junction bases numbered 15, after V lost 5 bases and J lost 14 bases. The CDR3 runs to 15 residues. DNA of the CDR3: TGTGCCAGCAGTATTTCCGGGACAGTCTATTCGTCCCTCCACTTT. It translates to CASSISGTVYSSLHF.

The CDR3 DNA follows: TGTGCCAGCAGCTTAATGGCAGGGGGAGAGACCCAGTACTTC. It translates to CASSLMAGGETQYF. J is TRBJ2-5 and V is TRBV7-3, with TRBD1 matching over 7 bases. The germline V gene has CDR1 SGHTA and CDR2 FQGTGA. The CDR3 consists of 14 residues. Germline trimming cut 1 base from V and 4 bases from J; bases unmatched to any gene: 3.

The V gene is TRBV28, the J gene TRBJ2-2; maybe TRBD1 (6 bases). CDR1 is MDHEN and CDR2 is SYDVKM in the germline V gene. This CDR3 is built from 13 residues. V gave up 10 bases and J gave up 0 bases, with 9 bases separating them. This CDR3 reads CATQGSNTGELFF. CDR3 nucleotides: TGTGCCACACAGGGATCGAACACCGGGGAGCTGTTTTTT.

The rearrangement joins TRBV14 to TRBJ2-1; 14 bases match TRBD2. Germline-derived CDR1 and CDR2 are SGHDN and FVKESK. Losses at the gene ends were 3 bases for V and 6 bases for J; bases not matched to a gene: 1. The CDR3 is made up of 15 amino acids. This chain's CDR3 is CASSQGLAGVNEQFF. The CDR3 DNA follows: TGTGCCAGCAGCCAGGGACTAGCGGGAGTCAATGAGCAGTTCTTC.

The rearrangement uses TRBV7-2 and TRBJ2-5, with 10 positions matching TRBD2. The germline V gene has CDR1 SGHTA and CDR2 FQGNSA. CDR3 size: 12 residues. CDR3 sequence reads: CAGRTSGETQYF. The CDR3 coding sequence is TGTGCGGGAAGGACTAGCGGAGAGACCCAGTACTTC.

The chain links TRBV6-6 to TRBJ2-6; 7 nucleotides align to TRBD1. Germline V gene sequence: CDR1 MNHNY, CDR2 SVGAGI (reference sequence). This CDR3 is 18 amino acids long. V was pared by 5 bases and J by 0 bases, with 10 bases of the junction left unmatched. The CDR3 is CASSRVGTVISGANVLTF. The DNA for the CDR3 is TGTGCCAGCAGTCGTGTCGGGACAGTAATCTCTGGGGCCAACGTCCTGACTTTC.

CDR3 residues: CASKGDSLYEQYF. The CDR3 DNA reads TGTGCCAGCAAAGGGGACAGTCTTTACGAGCAGTACTTC. The chain links TRBV2 to TRBJ2-7, with 7 positions matching TRBD1. The CDR3 consists of 13 residues. CDR1 is SNHLY, CDR2 FYNNEI, per germline. V lost 7 bases to trimming and J lost 4 bases; unmatched junction nucleotides: 7.

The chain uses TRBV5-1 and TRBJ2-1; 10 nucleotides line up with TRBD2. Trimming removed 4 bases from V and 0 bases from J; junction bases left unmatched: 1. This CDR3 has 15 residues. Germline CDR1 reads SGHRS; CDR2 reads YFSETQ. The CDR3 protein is CASSPSGSSYNEQFF. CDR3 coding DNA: TGCGCCAGCAGCCCTAGCGGGAGCTCCTACAATGAGCAGTTCTTC.